Shown below are 29 T cell receptor beta chains from a single sample sequenced in a study of beta chain features in type 1 diabetes. These receptors are not linked to any known antigen. General study points: Type 1 diabetes patients had TCRB CDR3s that were shorter (moderately but significantly so) in all four CD4+ subsets.

Since all of the isolated RNA was reverse transcribed, expressed TCRB transcripts were what got sequenced. Data came from immunoSEQ multiplex PCR; TCRdb stores just in-frame clones and leaves some out. The table lists around 250,000 clones, roughly 20% of them singletons, with 0.028% in the top ten. Sequencing input: naive CD4+ T cells from blood. The receptors originated from a woman between 40 and 55 years old with type 1 diabetes.

This clone occurred a few times. This chain connects TRBV30 to TRBJ1-1; D might be TRBD1 (5 bases). Germline V gene lookup returns CDR1 GTSNPN and CDR2 SVGIG (reference sequence). The CDR3 has 14 amino acids. The V end lost 6 bases, the J end lost 0 bases, and 14 bases lay between the germline ends. The CDR3 loop reads CACHRTPMNTEAFF. The CDR3 DNA reads as TGTGCCTGCCACCGGACACCCATGAACACTGAAGCTTTCTTT. Full variable domain (outside the CDR3, taken from reference TRBV30 and TRBJ1-1): SQTIHQWPATLVQPVGSPLSLECTVEGTSNPNLYWYRQAAGRGLQLLFYSVGIGQISSEVPQNLSASRPQDRQFILSSKKLLLSDSGFYLCACHRTPMNTEAFFGQGTRLTVV.

The gene calls are TRBV7-6 and TRBJ2-2, with D possibly TRBD1 on 6 matching bases. V lost 4 bases and J 1 base, leaving 7 bases between the germline ends. Germline lookup yields CDR1 SGHVS and CDR2 FNYEAQ. The CDR3 covers 14 residues. DNA of the CDR3: TGTGCCAGCAGCTCGGGACAGAACACCGGGGAGCTGTTTTTT. It yields the protein CASSSGQNTGELFF.

This clone was detected only a few times. V is TRBV6-5 and J is TRBJ2-1; D ambiguous. CDR3 size: 15 residues. Germline values: CDR1 MNHEY, CDR2 SVGAGI. Between the trimmed V and J ends, which lost 7 bases and 3 bases, there was a span of 16 bases. In DNA, the CDR3 is TGTGCCAGCACTCCCACTGTCGCCATCTACAATGAGCAGTTCTTC. Its translation is CASTPTVAIYNEQFF.

The V gene is TRBV28, the J gene TRBJ2-5; 7 bases match TRBD2. V lost 6 bases and J lost 5; bases outside the gene matches: 9. This CDR3 contains 14 residues. Germline CDR1 MDHEN, CDR2 SYDVKM. The CDR3 nucleotides are TGTGCCAGCAGCGCCTACGGGGGAGGGGAGACCCAGTACTTC. Translation: CASSAYGGGETQYF.

This clone turned up a few times. Other DNA sequences of this sample code for an identical CDR3. V and J are TRBV7-9 and TRBJ2-5, with D perhaps TRBD2 (5 bases). This CDR3 is built from 13 residues. Germline V gene sequence: CDR1 SEHNR, CDR2 FQNEAQ (reference sequence). V was trimmed by 3 bases and J by 2 bases, leaving 7 bases between them. Here the CDR3 DNA reads TGTGCCAGCAGCTTTACGGGACAAGAGACCCAGTACTTC. It specifies CASSFTGQETQYF.

The chain combines TRBV5-1 with TRBJ2-1, with D perhaps TRBD2 (5 bases). The V gene's germline CDR1 is SGHRS and CDR2 YFSETQ. Trimming took off 4 bases at V and 6 bases at J, with 11 bases between the two ends. The CDR3 has 13 amino acids. Here the CDR3 reads CASSLAVVNEQFF. The CDR3 DNA reads TGCGCCAGCAGCCTAGCCGTTGTCAATGAGCAGTTCTTC.

The genes are TRBV7-8 and TRBJ2-4; D not resolved. The CDR3 is 18 amino acids. Germline CDR1 reads SGHVS; CDR2 reads FQNEAQ. V lost 3 bases, J lost 0 bases, and 18 bases lay in between. The CDR3 coding sequence is TGTGCCAGCAGCTTCAGATCTATGGGCGATGGAGCCAAAAACATTCAGTACTTC. It specifies CASSFRSMGDGAKNIQYF.

This clone was picked up a small number of times. The chain uses TRBV28 and TRBJ2-7; D uncertain. The CDR3 contains 12 residues. V lost 4 bases to trimming and J lost 3 bases, with 7 bases between them. Per the germline V gene, CDR1 is MDHEN and CDR2 is SYDVKM. The CDR3 region has the DNA TGTGCCAGCAGTTCCGGTCGCTACGAGCAGTACTTC. Translated, it gives CASSSGRYEQYF.

The sample holds a few counts of this clone. CDR3: CASSLGGGFNQPQHF. CDR3 DNA sequence: TGTGCCAGCAGCTTAGGAGGGGGTTTCAATCAGCCCCAGCATTTT. The chain joins TRBV7-2 to TRBJ1-5; a possible D gene is TRBD1 (6 bases). V shed 1 base and J shed 3 bases, with 10 bases lying between them. CDR1 SGHTA and CDR2 FQGNSA come from the germline V gene. The CDR3 loop spans 15 amino acids.

The table lists this clone with a few counts. The chain links TRBV27 to TRBJ2-1, with 8 bases that match TRBD1. The V gene end was trimmed by 7 bases and the J gene end by 8 bases; junction bases not matched to a gene: 10. This CDR3 has 14 residues. The germline CDR1 and CDR2 sequences are MNHEY and SMNVEV (reference sequence). The CDR3 loop reads CASKTDRALDEQFF. The DNA of the CDR3 is TGTGCCAGCAAAACGGACAGGGCATTGGATGAGCAGTTCTTC.

The rearrangement uses TRBV9 and TRBJ2-1; D perhaps matches TRBD2 (5 bases). CDR1 and CDR2 (germline): SGDLS, YYNGEE. This CDR3 spans 16 amino acids. The germline V and J ends were trimmed by 5 bases and 5 bases, with 20 bases remaining between them. The CDR3 here is CASSHYPQRSNNEQFF. DNA for the CDR3: TGTGCCAGCAGTCACTACCCCCAGCGGAGTAACAATGAGCAGTTCTTC.

There are a few counts of this clone. The V call is TRBV30, the J call TRBJ2-3; 8 bases align to TRBD2. Germline V gives CDR1 GTSNPN, CDR2 SVGIG (reference sequence). CDR3 size: 15 residues. The J segment lost 6 bases and the V segment lost 1 base, leaving 9 bases of the junction unmatched. This chain's CDR3 is CAWSGSSGRMDTQYF. As DNA, the CDR3 is TGTGCCTGGAGTGGATCTAGCGGGCGTATGGATACGCAGTATTTT.

This clone appeared a few times. The rearrangement links TRBV5-4 to TRBJ2-3; 9 bases match TRBD2. Trimming removed 5 bases from V and 6 bases from J; junction bases left unmatched: 10. The CDR3 length is 15 residues. CDR1 SGHNT and CDR2 YYREEE come from the germline V gene (reference sequence). The chain's CDR3 is CASSYVAGAGDTQYF. The DNA for the CDR3 is TGTGCCAGCAGTTATGTAGCGGGGGCCGGGGATACGCAGTATTTT.

The gene calls are TRBV7-9 and TRBJ2-3, with 10 bases matching TRBD1. V gave up 4 bases and J gave up 2 bases; unmatched junction bases: 9. This CDR3 has 17 residues. The germline CDR1 and CDR2 sequences are SEHNR and FQNEAQ (reference sequence). CDR3 sequence (DNA): TGTGCCAGCAGCTGGACAGGGGGGGACTGGGACACAGATACGCAGTATTTT. It yields the protein CASSWTGGDWDTDTQYF.

This chain links TRBV7-2 with TRBJ2-5; TRBD2 agrees at 8 bases. V lost 5 bases, J lost 3 bases, and 11 bases stayed unmatched. In germline, CDR1 is SGHTA, CDR2 FQGNSA. The CDR3 has 16 amino acids. DNA for the CDR3: TGTGCCAGCAGCCAAAAGGCGGGGGGCTTGGAAGAGACCCAGTACTTC. Translation gives CASSQKAGGLEETQYF.

Only a few counts were recorded for this clone. V usage is TRBV29-1 and J usage is TRBJ1-2; 7 bases map to TRBD1. This CDR3 is built from 14 residues. CDR1 and CDR2 (germline): SQVTM, ANQGSEA. V shed 4 bases and J 6 bases; nucleotides not matched to a gene: 11. The CDR3, as DNA: TGCAGCGTTGCTACTACCGGGACAGACCATGGCTACACCTTC. The encoded protein is CSVATTGTDHGYTF.

The sample holds a few counts of this clone. The chain couples TRBV28 to TRBJ2-3; TRBD2 is a possible D gene (7 bases). Per the germline V gene, CDR1 is MDHEN and CDR2 is SYDVKM. This CDR3 spans 16 amino acids. Trimming pared 5 bases from V and 2 bases from J, leaving 17 bases between. The CDR3 sequence: CASSGGGGSYTDTQYF. The CDR3 nucleotides are TGTGCCAGCAGTGGTGGGGGGGGCTCATACACAGATACGCAGTATTTT.

The chain carries TRBV5-1 and TRBJ1-2; TRBD1 matches 9 bases. The CDR3 is 14 residues long. Germline lookup yields CDR1 SGHRS and CDR2 YFSETQ. V was pared by 4 bases and J by 6 bases, with 7 bases of the junction left unmatched. CDR3 bases: TGCGCCAGCAGCATTACAGGGGGCCCGGATGGCTACACCTTC. Protein sequence: CASSITGGPDGYTF.

The gene calls are TRBV5-4 and TRBJ1-1; tentative D call: TRBD1 (6 bases). Germline CDR1 is SGHNT and CDR2 is YYREEE (reference sequence). Trimming took off 2 bases at V and 0 bases at J, with 11 bases between the two ends. The CDR3 contains 15 residues. The CDR3 nucleotides are TGTGCCAGCAGCTTCAAGACAGGACTGAACACTGAAGCTTTCTTT. Amino acids: CASSFKTGLNTEAFF.

In this sample, this clone turned up a few times. The chain has TRBV7-3 and TRBJ1-1; 9 positions match TRBD1. This CDR3 is built from 14 residues. The V gene's germline CDR1 is SGHTA and CDR2 FQGTGA. With 4 bases clipped from V and 4 bases from J, the junction kept 4 bases outside the gene matches. The CDR3 sequence is CASSSRQGGTEAFF. The DNA of the CDR3 is TGTGCCAGCAGCTCACGACAGGGGGGCACTGAAGCTTTCTTT.

The chain has TRBV9 and TRBJ2-1, with 8 bases lining up with TRBD1. Germline lookup yields CDR1 SGDLS and CDR2 YYNGEE. J gave up 8 bases and V 6 bases, and 10 bases lay outside the gene matches. CDR3 length: 14 residues. The CDR3 spells CASTQGAVGDEQFF. CDR3 nucleotides: TGTGCCAGCACCCAGGGGGCCGTTGGCGATGAGCAGTTCTTC.

The gene calls are TRBV5-4 and TRBJ1-1, with 11 bases lining up with TRBD1. The V and J ends lost 3 bases and 4 bases, in that order; junction bases with no gene match: 2. The V gene's germline CDR1 is SGHNT and CDR2 YYREEE (reference sequence). The CDR3 is 14 amino acids. The CDR3 loop reads CASSSGTGGTEAFF. CDR3 coding DNA: TGTGCCAGCAGCTCCGGGACAGGGGGCACTGAAGCTTTCTTT.

This clone came up a few times. The chain joins TRBV18 to TRBJ2-1; tentative D call: TRBD2 (5 bases). V dropped 3 bases and J dropped 1 base, with 13 bases sitting between them. Germline V CDR1 and CDR2: KGHSH, LQKENI. The CDR3 extends over 16 amino acids. In nucleotides, the CDR3 is TGTGCCAGCTCACCGTTTTCTTCGGGATCCTACAATGAGCAGTTCTTC. Translating gives CASSPFSSGSYNEQFF.

This clone has a handful of counts. This rearrangement joins TRBV29-1 to TRBJ2-1; 7 bases fit TRBD1. CDR1 SQVTM and CDR2 ANQGSEA come from the germline V gene. The J segment lost 6 bases and the V segment lost 6 bases, leaving 2 bases of the junction unmatched. The CDR3 contains 11 residues. The CDR3 sequence is CSVNRGNEQFF. CDR3 bases: TGCAGCGTAAACAGGGGCAATGAGCAGTTCTTC.

This clone was seen a few times. This chain uses TRBV30 with TRBJ1-1, with D unresolved. This CDR3 is built from 13 residues. V dropped 3 bases and J dropped 0 bases, with 8 bases sitting between them. Looked up from germline, CDR1 is GTSNPN and CDR2 is SVGIG (reference sequence). This CDR3 reads CAWRAFMNTEAFF. The CDR3 coding sequence is TGTGCCTGGAGGGCCTTCATGAACACTGAAGCTTTCTTT.

The rearrangement uses TRBV7-9 and TRBJ2-7; TRBD1 might be the D (5 bases). The CDR3 runs to 14 residues. Trimming stripped 2 bases from V and 0 bases from J, with 8 bases between. Germline CDR1 reads SEHNR; CDR2 reads FQNEAQ (reference sequence). In nucleotides, the CDR3 is TGTGCCAGCAGCTTAAATGGGGCCTCCTACGAGCAGTACTTC. Translating it yields CASSLNGASYEQYF. Variable domain in full (rest from reference TRBV7-9 and TRBJ2-7): DTGVSQNPRHKITKRGQNVTFRCDPISEHNRLYWYRQTLGQGPEFLTYFQNEAQLEKSRLLSDRFSAERPKGSFSTLEIQRTEQGDSAMYLCASSLNGASYEQYFGPGTRLTVT.

This clone was counted a few times. The chain recombines TRBV9 with TRBJ2-1; D is undetermined. The CDR3 extends over 13 amino acids. The V end lost 0 bases, the J end lost 10 bases, and 11 bases lay between the germline ends. CDR1 SGDLS and CDR2 YYNGEE come from the germline V gene. The CDR3 DNA is TGTGCCAGCAGCGTAGAAGAATGGAGAGAGCAGTTCTTC. Translating gives CASSVEEWREQFF.

This clone has only a few counts. The V gene is TRBV9, the J gene TRBJ2-7; D is possibly TRBD1 (6 bases). Trimming stripped 4 bases from V and 2 bases from J, with 16 bases between. This CDR3 region has 15 residues. In germline, CDR1 is SGDLS, CDR2 YYNGEE. The CDR3 is CASSPWDISTYEQYF. In nucleotides, the CDR3 is TGTGCCAGCAGCCCCTGGGACATCTCCACCTACGAGCAGTACTTC.

This clone showed up just a few times. The rearrangement links TRBV9 to TRBJ2-3; D possibly corresponds to TRBD2 (6 bases). Between the trimmed V and J ends, which lost 6 bases and 2 bases, there was a span of 10 bases. This CDR3 region has 13 residues. Per the germline V gene, CDR1 is SGDLS and CDR2 is YYNGEE. The CDR3 region has the DNA TGTGCCAGCACACGGGACTCCACAGATACGCAGTATTTT. It is translated as CASTRDSTDTQYF.